One and the same sample provided the 13 T cell receptor beta chains below, sequenced in a study of blood T cell repertoires in COVID-19 (dated by TCRdb to 2018 to 2021). Preparation of the library involved the immunoSEQ multiplex PCR assay. As stored in TCRdb, this immuneACCESS dataset retains in-frame rearrangements with V and J assigned. A fraction of the clones does not appear; measured against another copy, unresolved V genes explain less than half of the discrepancy, and the remainder lacks a known reason. Counted in this sample were about 150,000 clones; about 90% of them appeared once. Less than 0.6% of the sample is in the top ten clones. Input material: peripheral blood. The receptors were gathered from a man aged 50 or older with acute or convalescent COVID-19.

The chain joins TRBV6-1 to TRBJ2-7, with 8 bases fitting TRBD2. Trimming removed 3 bases from V and 5 bases from J; junction bases left unmatched: 9. Germline CDR1 reads MNHNS; CDR2 reads SASEGT. The CDR3 is 15 residues long. The CDR3 DNA sequence: TGTGCCAGCAGTGACGGGGGTAGCGGGATCCACGAGCAGTACTTC. Residues: CASSDGGSGIHEQYF.

DNA of the CDR3: TGTGCCATCAGCGAACCAGGGGGCGTGAACACTGAAGCTTTCTTT. This gives the protein CAISEPGGVNTEAFF. This chain connects TRBV10-3 to TRBJ1-1; 8 bases map to TRBD1. The CDR3 consists of 15 residues. Germline V lookup: CDR1 ENHRY, CDR2 SYGVKD. The J segment lost 0 bases and the V segment lost 6 bases, leaving 6 bases of the junction unmatched.

CDR3 nucleotide sequence: TGTGCCAGCAGTAAAGGGGGAGCGGGAGGCTACGAGCAGTACTTC. It yields the protein CASSKGGAGGYEQYF. V gene TRBV13 combines with J gene TRBJ2-7, with 9 bases fitting TRBD2. CDR1 PRHDT and CDR2 FYEKMQ come from the germline V gene (reference sequence). This CDR3 is 15 amino acids long. Trimming cost V 6 bases and J 3 bases; bases outside gene matches: 9.

Here the CDR3 DNA reads TGTGCCAGCAGTAGGGGGCTCGACTATGGCTACACCTTC. Amino acid sequence: CASSRGLDYGYTF. The chain joins TRBV6-5 to TRBJ1-2, with 7 bases identical to TRBD1. Germline V gene data show CDR1 as MNHEY and CDR2 as SVGAGI. V gave up 5 bases and J gave up 3 bases; unmatched junction bases: 3. The CDR3 runs 13 residues.

The J gene is TRBJ2-7, the V gene TRBV7-9, with 12 bases identical to TRBD1. V trimming: 2 bases; J trimming: 6 bases; junction bases outside the gene matches: 2. The CDR3 has 14 amino acids. In germline, CDR1 is SEHNR, CDR2 FQNEAQ (reference sequence). The CDR3 here is CASSLRDRGREQYF. The CDR3 nucleotides read TGTGCCAGCAGCTTACGGGACAGGGGGCGCGAGCAGTACTTC.

The chain couples TRBV27 to TRBJ1-1; the D is unclear. Germline V lookup: CDR1 MNHEY, CDR2 SMNVEV (reference sequence). With 5 bases removed from V and 3 bases from J, the gap between germline ends came to 13 bases. The CDR3 runs 14 residues. CDR3 sequence: CASSDLSSYTEAFF. The CDR3 nucleotides read TGTGCCAGCAGTGACTTATCCAGCTACACTGAAGCTTTCTTT.

This clone was counted only a few times. The V call is TRBV4-3, the J call TRBJ2-1; D is ambiguous. The CDR3 sequence is 14 residues long. Germline V CDR1 and CDR2: LGHNA, YSLEER. The germline V and J ends were trimmed by 0 bases and 10 bases, with 13 bases remaining between them. In DNA form, the CDR3 reads TGCGCCAGCAGCCAAGACCCTGCGGCGGTCGAGCAGTTCTTC. Amino acids: CASSQDPAAVEQFF.

This chain's CDR3 is CASSLQGTGQGQPQHF. The CDR3 bases are TGTGCCAGCAGCTTGCAAGGGACAGGCCAAGGTCAGCCCCAGCATTTT. The rearrangement joins TRBV5-4 to TRBJ1-5, with TRBD1 matching over 8 bases. CDR1 is SGHNT, CDR2 YYREEE, per germline (reference sequence). The CDR3 has 16 residues. V was pared by 1 base and J by 6 bases, with 9 bases of the junction left unmatched.

This sequence joins TRBV7-2 and TRBJ2-7, with 10 bases that match TRBD2. This CDR3 contains 14 residues. The trim removed 1 base at V and 4 bases at J, leaving 1 base unmatched. Germline V gives CDR1 SGHTA, CDR2 FQGNSA. CDR3 DNA: TGTGCCAGCAGCTTAGTAGCGGGAGGTTACGAGCAGTACTTC. Translated, it gives CASSLVAGGYEQYF. The full variable domain, its missing parts supplied by reference TRBV7-2 and TRBJ2-7, is GAGVSQSPSNKVTEKGKDVELRCDPISGHTALYWYRQSLGQGLEFLIYFQGNSAPDKSGLPSDRFSAERTGGSVSTLTIQRTQQEDSAVYLCASSLVAGGYEQYFGPGTRLTVT.

This clone appeared a single time. The rearrangement joins TRBV5-5 to TRBJ2-1; 9 bases fit TRBD1. The ends lost 2 bases at V and 5 bases at J; junction bases unmatched: 5. Per germline, CDR1 SGHKS and CDR2 YYEKEE (reference sequence). The CDR3 contains 15 residues. This chain's CDR3 is CASSLDRGNHNEQFF. The CDR3 region has the DNA TGTGCCAGCAGCTTAGACAGGGGGAACCACAATGAGCAGTTCTTC.

This clone was seen a single time. This rearrangement joins TRBV5-1 to TRBJ1-1, with TRBD1 as a possible D gene (6 bases). The CDR3 covers 16 residues. Between the trimmed V and J ends, which lost 3 bases and 1 base, there was a span of 16 bases. Per the germline V gene, CDR1 is SGHRS and CDR2 is YFSETQ. This CDR3 reads CASSWEGGHRNTEAFF. The DNA of the CDR3 is TGCGCCAGCAGCTGGGAGGGGGGGCATCGGAACACTGAAGCTTTCTTT. The whole variable domain, filled in from reference TRBV5-1 and TRBJ1-1, reads KAGVTQTPRYLIKTRGQQVTLSCSPISGHRSVSWYQQTPGQGLQFLFEYFSETQRNKGNFPGRFSGRQFSNSRSEMNVSTLELGDSALYLCASSWEGGHRNTEAFFGQGTRLTVV.

V is TRBV11-2 and J is TRBJ2-1; 14 bases line up with TRBD2. The CDR3 extends over 16 amino acids. Germline loops: CDR1 SGHAT, CDR2 FQNNGV. Trimming at V came to 4 bases and at J to 8 bases, leaving 7 bases not matched to a gene. The CDR3 DNA sequence: TGTGCCAGCAGCTGGTTCGGGACTAGCGGGAGCTATGAGCAGTTCTTC. It codes for CASSWFGTSGSYEQFF.

CDR3 loop: CAISKLGLAVHEQYF. For the CDR3, the DNA is TGTGCCATCAGCAAACTTGGACTAGCGGTTCACGAGCAGTACTTC. This rearrangement joins TRBV10-3 to TRBJ2-7; 10 positions match TRBD2. The CDR3 spans 15 residues. The ends lost 6 bases at V and 5 bases at J; junction bases unmatched: 10. The V gene's germline CDR1 is ENHRY and CDR2 SYGVKD.